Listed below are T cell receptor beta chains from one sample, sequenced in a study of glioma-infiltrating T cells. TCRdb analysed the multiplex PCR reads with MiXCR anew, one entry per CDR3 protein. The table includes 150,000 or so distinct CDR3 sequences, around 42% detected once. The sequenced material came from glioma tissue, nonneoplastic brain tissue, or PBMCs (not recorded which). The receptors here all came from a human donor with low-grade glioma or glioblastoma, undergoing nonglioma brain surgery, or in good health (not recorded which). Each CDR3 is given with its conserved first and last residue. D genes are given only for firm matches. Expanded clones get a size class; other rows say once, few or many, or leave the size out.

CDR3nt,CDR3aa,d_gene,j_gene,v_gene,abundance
TGTGCCAGCAGGACCAGAGAGACCCAGTACTTC,CASRTRETQYF,-,TRBJ2-5,TRBV6-1,many
TGCAGTGCTATCGCTAGCGGCCGCGACAATGAGCAGTTCTTC,CSAIASGRDNEQFF,TRBD2,TRBJ2-1,TRBV20-1,-
TGTGCCATCAGAGGGGACAGGGGGGATGGCTACACCTTC,CAIRGDRGDGYTF,TRBD1,TRBJ1-2,TRBV10-3,-
TGTGCCAGCAGCGTCTCGACGGATACGCAGTATTTT,CASSVSTDTQYF,-,TRBJ2-3,TRBV6-1,-
TGCAGCCTCCGTAGGAATAGCGGGATTGGAGATACGCAGTATTTT,CSLRRNSGIGDTQYF,TRBD2,TRBJ2-3,TRBV20-1,-
TGTGCCAGCAGCACATCTAGCGGGGGGGCGATAGATACGCAGTATTTT,CASSTSSGGAIDTQYF,TRBD2,TRBJ2-3,TRBV9,-
TGTGCCAGCAGCTTAGCAGGGACGCCCGAAACCATATATTTT,CASSLAGTPETIYF,-,TRBJ1-3,TRBV7-2,few
TGCGCCAGCAGCCAAGATCGGAGCGGGGGCTACAATGAGCAGTTCTTC,CASSQDRSGGYNEQFF,TRBD2,TRBJ2-1,TRBV4-1,many
TGCAGTGCTTTCGGGGGCCCGAACACTGAAGCTTTCTTT,CSAFGGPNTEAFF,-,TRBJ1-1,TRBV20-1,-
TGTGCCATCAGTGGACGGGGGGGTGAGCAGTTCTTC,CAISGRGGEQFF,TRBD2,TRBJ2-1,TRBV6-1,-
TGTGCCAGCAGTTACGGGGGAGGGTTCTCTGGGGCCAACGTCCTGACTTTC,CASSYGGGFSGANVLTF,TRBD2,TRBJ2-6,TRBV6-6,few
TGTGCCAGCAGCCGACCGGGACAGGGTTCTGCTTTCTTT,CASSRPGQGSAFF,TRBD1,TRBJ1-1,TRBV28,-
TGTGCCAGCAATGCAGACATGAACACTGAAGCTTTCTTT,CASNADMNTEAFF,-,TRBJ1-1,TRBV2,few
TGTGCCAGTAGTTCCTCTTCGCGGGAGTTCGCAGATACGCAGTATTTT,CASSSSSREFADTQYF,TRBD2,TRBJ2-3,TRBV19,-
TGTGCCACCAGCAGAGATGGAAGCTCTGGAAACACCATATATTTT,CATSRDGSSGNTIYF,-,TRBJ1-3,TRBV15,many
TGTGCCAGCAGTGTAGAGCGGGGGCCTACCTACGAGCAGTACTTC,CASSVERGPTYEQYF,TRBD2,TRBJ2-7,TRBV6-1,many
TGTGCCAGCAGTTTGCTAGCGGGAGTAAAGAATGAGCAGTTCTTC,CASSLLAGVKNEQFF,TRBD2,TRBJ2-1,TRBV27,many
TGTGCCAGCACCCTCGTCGGACTAGCGGGAGAAGCTGAGCAGTTCTTC,CASTLVGLAGEAEQFF,TRBD2,TRBJ2-1,TRBV6-1,-
TGTGCCAGCAGTTTAGGGCATACAGGGGAAGAGACCCAGTACTTC,CASSLGHTGEETQYF,TRBD1,TRBJ2-5,TRBV28,-
TGTGCCAGCCCCCCAGGGACTACTTCCTACAATGAGCAGTTCTTC,CASPPGTTSYNEQFF,TRBD2,TRBJ2-1,TRBV6-1,many
TGTGCCAGCAGCCTAACGCGTTACGAGCAGTACTTC,CASSLTRYEQYF,-,TRBJ2-7,TRBV7-9,-
TGCAGTGCTAGAGATCAGCAAGCGGGGAGCTACGAGCAGTACTTC,CSARDQQAGSYEQYF,TRBD2,TRBJ2-7,TRBV20-1,-
TGCAGCGTCCTACCGTACTACCAGAGCTCCTACAATGAGCAGTTCTTC,CSVLPYYQSSYNEQFF,-,TRBJ2-1,TRBV29-1,-
TGTGCCAGCAGTAAAATAGACAGGGGGGTACAAGAGACCCAGTACTTC,CASSKIDRGVQETQYF,TRBD1,TRBJ2-5,TRBV6-2/TRBV6-3,few
TGTGCCAGCAGCTTAGCAGGGGGGGCTAACACAGATACGCAGTATTTT,CASSLAGGANTDTQYF,-,TRBJ2-3,TRBV7-2,-
TGTGCCATCAGAGGGACGGCGCAAGAGACCCAGTACTTC,CAIRGTAQETQYF,-,TRBJ2-5,TRBV10-3,-
TGCAGTGCTGACGCCAGGGGTACTGAAGCTTTCTTT,CSADARGTEAFF,-,TRBJ1-1,TRBV20-1,-
TGTGCCAGCAGTTACGAGGTCAGCATGAACACTGAAGCTTTCTTT,CASSYEVSMNTEAFF,-,TRBJ1-1,TRBV6-6,few
TGCAGTGCCGAACCGGGACAAGATAATTCACCCCTCCACTTT,CSAEPGQDNSPLHF,-,TRBJ1-6,TRBV20-1,-
TGTGCCACCCAAGTGGGCGCGAACACTGAAGCTTTCTTT,CATQVGANTEAFF,-,TRBJ1-1,TRBV6-1,few
TGCGCCAGCAGCCAAGTACAGACAGGGGTTATACGCAATGAGCAGTTCTTC,CASSQVQTGVIRNEQFF,TRBD1,TRBJ2-1,TRBV4-1,few
TGTGCCAGCAGTTTAGGTCTAGCTTACAATGAGCGGTTCTTC,CASSLGLAYNERFF,-,TRBJ2-1,TRBV27,-
TGTGCCAGCAGTAATAGGGAATACACCATATATTTT,CASSNREYTIYF,-,TRBJ1-3,TRBV2,few
TGTGCCAGCACAGGCGACTCCTACGAGCAGTACTTC,CASTGDSYEQYF,-,TRBJ2-7,TRBV6-2/TRBV6-3,few
TGCAGTGCTAGAAGCGCGGACAGCCCGTACCAAGAGACCCAGTACTTC,CSARSADSPYQETQYF,-,TRBJ2-5,TRBV20-1,-
TGTGCCAGCAGACAAGACAGGCTCAATTCACCCCTCCACTTT,CASRQDRLNSPLHF,-,TRBJ1-6,TRBV6-2/TRBV6-3,-
TGTGCCAGCAGTTCCGCCCGGGGTTTGGAGCCCCAGCATTTT,CASSSARGLEPQHF,-,TRBJ1-5,TRBV27,few
TGTGCCAGCCAGGAGGAGATGGGCCAGTACTTC,CASQEEMGQYF,-,TRBJ2-5,TRBV7-2,few
TGCAGTGCTATGACTAGCGGGGGACCCTACGAGCAGTACTTC,CSAMTSGGPYEQYF,TRBD2,TRBJ2-7,TRBV20-1,-
TGTGCCAGCAGGGAAAGTGGAGAAAAACTGTTTTTT,CASRESGEKLFF,-,TRBJ1-4,TRBV2,many
TGTGCCAGCAGCCGGAGGACAGGCCTTTTTTACGAGCAGTACTTC,CASSRRTGLFYEQYF,TRBD1,TRBJ2-7,TRBV6-2/TRBV6-3,few
TGCGCCAGCAGCCAAGGGACAGGGCGGAGCACTGAAGCTTTCTTT,CASSQGTGRSTEAFF,TRBD1,TRBJ1-1,TRBV4-3,-
TGTGCCAGCAGGGGGGCCAACACTGAAGCTTTCTTT,CASRGANTEAFF,-,TRBJ1-1,TRBV6-1,few
TGTGCCAGCAGCCAAGAACCAGCGGGAGTTGACGAGCAGTACTTC,CASSQEPAGVDEQYF,TRBD2,TRBJ2-7,TRBV4-2,-
TGTGCCAGCACATCGCCAAGCTCCTACAATGGGCAGTTCTTC,CASTSPSSYNGQFF,-,TRBJ2-1,TRBV6-2/TRBV6-3,-
TGTGCCAGTAGTATTTTGGGCCTCGCGAGCTCCTATAATTCACCCCTCCACTTT,CASSILGLASSYNSPLHF,-,TRBJ1-6,TRBV19,-
TGTGCCAGCAGTTATCGTTGGGGGGGTCCCAATCAGCCCCAGCATTTT,CASSYRWGGPNQPQHF,-,TRBJ1-5,TRBV27,-
TGTGCCAGCTTTTCCCTACTTAGCGATGAGCAGTTCTTC,CASFSLLSDEQFF,-,TRBJ2-1,TRBV6-1,few
TGTGCCAGCAGTTACGGGGGTCGGGAAAAACTGCTTTTT,CASSYGGREKLLF,-,TRBJ1-4,TRBV6-6,-
TGCAGTGCTAAGGACAGGGCGTCTGGAAACACCATATATTTT,CSAKDRASGNTIYF,TRBD1,TRBJ1-3,TRBV20-1,once
TGTGCCAGCAGGGGGGTGTTAAATCATTCACCCCTCAACTTT,CASRGVLNHSPLNF,-,TRBJ1-6,TRBV28,-
TGTGCCAGCAGCTCTGGACCCGAGCAGTACTTC,CASSSGPEQYF,-,TRBJ2-7,TRBV11-2,-
TGCGCCAGCAGCTTGGGGACAGGGGCCAGCAAGTATTTT,CASSLGTGASKYF,TRBD1,TRBJ2-3,TRBV5-1,few
TGTGCCAGCAGTCCTACTAGCGGGAGAGGGAATGAGCAGTTCTTC,CASSPTSGRGNEQFF,TRBD2,TRBJ2-1,TRBV28,-
TGTGCCAGCAGTTACCGGGTTGCGGGACGACACAATGAGCAGTTCTTC,CASSYRVAGRHNEQFF,-,TRBJ2-1,TRBV6-2/TRBV6-3,-
TGTGCCAGCAGCCCCGGGACAAAAGGCAATCAGCCCCAGCATTTT,CASSPGTKGNQPQHF,-,TRBJ1-5,TRBV6-1,-
TGCGCCAGCAGCCCGGGACAGGGTAGCAATCAGCCCCAGCATTTT,CASSPGQGSNQPQHF,TRBD1,TRBJ1-5,TRBV4-1,once
TGTGCCAGCTCACCACCGTCAGTCTCTGGAAACACCATATATTTT,CASSPPSVSGNTIYF,-,TRBJ1-3,TRBV18,-
TGTGCCAGCAGTGAGATTCGGGGAGCTAGCACAGATACGCAGTATTTT,CASSEIRGASTDTQYF,-,TRBJ2-3,TRBV6-1,few
TGTGCCATCGGCGATTCTAGCGGATACACAGATACGCAGTATTTT,CAIGDSSGYTDTQYF,TRBD2,TRBJ2-3,TRBV6-5,few